The TCR beta chain described here comes from a study of cytomegalovirus exposure and HLA in healthy donors. The study's findings and limits: Available immune exposure information was restricted to CMV serostatus only.

For this clone: No antigen is known for it.

PCR employed 60 Vbeta and 13 Jbeta primers. Per the original data handling: A follow-up analysis tallied 70 million to 80 million unique TCR beta chains, roughly 11 million shared. The method was immunoSEQ multiplex PCR; TCRdb's version includes in-frame clones alone and lacks a portion of them. The V and J calls and clone size are taken from that table; D and trimming were inferred from the DNA. The data show roughly 180,000 clones, around 80% seen once. Sequenced material: PBMCs. The TCR originated in a young woman in good health and CMV-seropositive.

This chain's CDR3 is CASSVVGLAGATQYF. The DNA of the CDR3 is TGTGCCAGCAGCGTAGTGGGACTAGCGGGGGCGACCCAGTACTTC. The chain carries TRBV9 and TRBJ2-5; 14 bases fit TRBD2. J was trimmed by 7 bases and V by 0 bases; bases with no gene match: 2. The germline CDR1 and CDR2 sequences are SGDLS and YYNGEE. The CDR3 length is 15 residues.